This TCR beta chain was captured in a study of control samples from healthy donors and cancer patients. Using immunoSEQ multiplex PCR, the repertoire was profiled, and TCRdb retains in-frame clones only, with some absent. The sample has 15,000 to 19,000 clones, around 87% seen once. This clone showed up just once. Germline loops: CDR1 SNHLY, CDR2 FYNNEI. CDR3 length equals 15 residues. Trimming cost V 2 bases and J 4 bases, with 14 bases left between them. The sequencing input was PBMCs. The receptor was isolated from a woman in her sixties or seventies with colorectal cancer. This rearrangement joins TRBV2 to TRBJ2-5, with D perhaps TRBD2 (5 bases). DNA of the CDR3: TGTGCCAGCAGTGAAAGCCCTGGACTCGCAGAGACCCAGTACTTC. Its translation is CASSESPGLAETQYF.